The present entry profiles one TCR beta chain with its context. Its target antigen remains unknown. One base away there is no much larger clone; base qualities are not given. Including cysteine and phenylalanine, the CDR3 has 12 amino acids. Just the 36-base CDR3 DNA is kept, in frame starting at base 1. In the germline V gene, CDR1 corresponds to MGHDK and CDR2 to SYGVNS. Trimmed from V: 6 bases; trimmed from J: 5 bases; junction bases lacking a gene match: 2. This record belongs to a study of CD8 T cells in ankylosing spondylitis (dated by TCRdb to 2015 to 2018). Background for the entire study: The study profiled T cell receptor beta repertoires in healthy donors and ankylosing spondylitis patients to find disease-linked TCR variants. The whole study cohort included about a hundred healthy donors and 20 to 25 ankylosing spondylitis patients. Peripheral blood was sampled, and synovial fluid was additionally collected from ankylosing spondylitis patients.

Sequencing relied on an Illumina HiSeq 2500. Quantitative 5'-RACE with molecular barcodes was the method used to prepare the TCR beta libraries. Turning to the authors' computational methods: To identify disease-linked TCR variants, a new computational method was used, one built on a probabilistic model of VDJ rearrangement. The public reads were reanalyzed by TCRdb: fastp trimming at Q25, MiXCR alignment, in-frame beta chains only. Each CDR3 protein gets just one entry, which takes the most common genes and DNA from the rows behind it. Here the V and J calls rest on TCRdb's processing, not on the authors' analysis. The sample includes about 340,000 distinct CDR3 sequences, with 14% to 15% observed a single time. The leading ten clones occupy approximately 0.99% of the sample. What the study reported, not specific to this receptor: A TCR beta motif of several highly homologous amino acid variants appeared characteristic of blood from ankylosing spondylitis patients. In peripheral blood, the disease-linked clones were found at relatively low frequencies and had a CD8+ phenotype. Significant enrichment of the disease-linked clones was reported in matched synovial fluid samples from ankylosing spondylitis patients. Some motif variants had previously been reported in the synovial fluid and blood of reactive arthritis patients, which suggests shared mechanisms of disease initiation.

The rearrangement combines TRBV25-1 with TRBJ1-2; TRBD1 matches 8 bases in the middle. The source is a male donor with ankylosing spondylitis or in good health (not recorded which). Material for sequencing was blood, either unsorted or a sorted T cell fraction (not recorded which). The DNA sequence is TGTGCCAGCAGGACAGGGGCTTATGGCTACACCTTC. This yields the protein CASRTGAYGYTF.